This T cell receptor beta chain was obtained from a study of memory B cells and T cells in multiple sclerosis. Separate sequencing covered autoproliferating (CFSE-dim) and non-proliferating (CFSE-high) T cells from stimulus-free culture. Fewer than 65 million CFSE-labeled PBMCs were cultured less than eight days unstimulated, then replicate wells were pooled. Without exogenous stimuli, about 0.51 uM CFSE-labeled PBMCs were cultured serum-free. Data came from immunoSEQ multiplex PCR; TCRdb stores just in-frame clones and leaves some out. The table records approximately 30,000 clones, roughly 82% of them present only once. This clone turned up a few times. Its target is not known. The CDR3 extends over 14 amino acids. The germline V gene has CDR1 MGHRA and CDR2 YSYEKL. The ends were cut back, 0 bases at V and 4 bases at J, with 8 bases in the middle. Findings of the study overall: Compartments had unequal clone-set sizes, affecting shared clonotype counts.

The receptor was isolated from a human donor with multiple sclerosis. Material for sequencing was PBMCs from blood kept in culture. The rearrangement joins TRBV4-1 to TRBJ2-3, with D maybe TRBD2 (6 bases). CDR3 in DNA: TGCGCCAGCAGCCAAGACGCGGGACCAGATACGCAGTATTTT. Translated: CASSQDAGPDTQYF.